The subject of this entry is one TCR beta chain. Its antigen is still unknown. The CDR3 covers 13 residues. V was pared by 6 bases and J by 2 bases, with 10 bases between. In germline, CDR1 is MDHEN, CDR2 SYDVKM. The data were taken from a study of CD8+ T cells in alopecia areata. The study, taken as a whole, reports: Lesional tissue from the scalp (especially in alopecia totalis/universalis) showed higher clonality than normal scalp. Scalp data also include sequences from resident alphabeta T cells of normal skin.

Peripheral blood, together with lesional scalp punch biopsies, was collected from alopecia areata patients. Sorted out of PBMCs were CD4+ T cells and CD8+ T cells. Reverse transcription of extracted RNA yielded cDNA, which provided the sequencing template. The method was immunoSEQ multiplex PCR; TCRdb's version includes in-frame clones alone and lacks a portion of them. The data hold about 110,000 clones, with roughly 55% observed a single time. What was sequenced was NKG2D-low CD8+ T cells sorted from blood. This receptor was identified in a human donor with alopecia areata. The chain is built from TRBV28 and TRBJ1-2; D is unresolved. As DNA, the CDR3 is TGTGCCAGCAGGCCGCCGGAAAACTATGGCTACACCTTC. This encodes CASRPPENYGYTF.